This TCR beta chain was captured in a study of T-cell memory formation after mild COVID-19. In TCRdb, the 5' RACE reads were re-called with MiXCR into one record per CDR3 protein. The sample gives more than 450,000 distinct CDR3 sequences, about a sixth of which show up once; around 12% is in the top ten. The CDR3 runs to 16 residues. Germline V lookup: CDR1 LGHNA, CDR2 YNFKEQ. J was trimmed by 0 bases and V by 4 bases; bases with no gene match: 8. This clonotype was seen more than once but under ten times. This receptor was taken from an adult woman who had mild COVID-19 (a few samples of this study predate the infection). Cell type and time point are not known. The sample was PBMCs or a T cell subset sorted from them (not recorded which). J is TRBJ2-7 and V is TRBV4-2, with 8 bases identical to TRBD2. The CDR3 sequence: CASSLGRGGSSYEQYF. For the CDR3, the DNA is TGTGCCAGCAGCCTTGGCCGGGGGGGCAGCTCCTACGAGCAGTACTTC.